A single T cell receptor (beta chain) is shown here with its context. Some clones are missing from TCRdb's copy, which holds only in-frame ones; the method was immunoSEQ multiplex PCR. This table holds nearly 300,000 clones, roughly 89% found once. The CDR3 is 15 residues long. V lost 0 bases to trimming and J lost 5 bases, with 13 bases between them. Germline CDR1 is MGHRA and CDR2 is YSYEKL. The data originate from a study of blood T cell repertoires in COVID-19. The sequenced sample was PBMCs or T cells enriched from blood (not recorded which). This receptor was identified in a woman aged 45-65 years who had been exposed to COVID-19. The chain is built from TRBV4-1 and TRBJ2-5; no clear D gene. In DNA, the CDR3 is TGCGCCAGCAGCCAAGATGGAGCAGTCGGCGAGACCCAGTACTTC. Its protein is CASSQDGAVGETQYF.